This is a list of T cell receptor beta chains from one sample in a study of cytomegalovirus exposure and HLA in healthy donors. Assay used: immunoSEQ multiplex PCR; TCRdb lists only in-frame clones, some missing. The sample includes 200,000 to 250,000 clones, more than 80% of them seen just once. Material: PBMCs. These receptors came from a man between 25 and 39 years old in good health and CMV-seronegative. The CDR3 runs from the conserved cysteine through the conserved F or W. A D gene is named only where the DNA matches it firmly. Not all rows give a size; the values are once, few, many and, for expanded clones, a class.

J	D	size	V	CDR3	DNA
TRBJ1-4	NA	NA	TRBV19	CASSQSRGSRFF	TGTGCCAGTAGCCAAAGCAGGGGTTCGAGGTTTTTT
TRBJ1-4	TRBD1	NA	TRBV28	CASRTGTATEKLFF	TGTGCCAGCAGAACCGGGACAGCCACTGAAAAACTGTTTTTT
TRBJ2-7	NA	NA	TRBV7-9	CSSSLLGGYEQYF	TGTTCCAGCAGCTTATTGGGGGGTTACGAGCAGTACTTC
TRBJ2-5	NA	NA	TRBV6-5	CASSPTGRETQYF	TGTGCCAGCAGCCCGACAGGGAGGGAGACCCAGTACTTC
TRBJ1-2	NA	NA	TRBV13	CASSMGRGLNYGYTF	TGTGCCAGCAGCATGGGCCGAGGGCTCAACTATGGCTACACCTTC
TRBJ1-5	TRBD1	NA	TRBV7-9	CASSLTGGEDQPQHF	TGTGCCAGCAGCTTGACAGGGGGCGAGGATCAGCCCCAGCATTTT
TRBJ1-2	NA	NA	TRBV19	CASTRLGRDYGYTF	TGTGCCAGTACCCGCTTAGGCAGGGACTATGGCTACACCTTC
TRBJ2-3	NA	NA	TRBV5-1	CASTGRGEGTDTQYF	TGCGCCAGCACCGGGAGAGGGGAAGGCACAGATACGCAGTATTTT
TRBJ1-2	TRBD1	NA	TRBV7-9	CASSSGQGMGGYTF	TGTGCCAGCAGCTCCGGACAGGGGATGGGCGGCTACACCTTC
TRBJ2-7	TRBD2	NA	TRBV18	CASSPSGGRYQQYF	TGTGCCAGCTCACCTAGCGGGGGGCGGTACCAGCAGTACTTC
TRBJ1-3	TRBD1	NA	TRBV6-1	CACVTGSGNTIYF	TGTGCCTGCGTGACAGGGTCTGGAAACACCATATATTTT
TRBJ1-2	NA	NA	TRBV7-9	CASSPRLLDSNNYGYTF	TGTGCCAGCAGCCCCCGACTCCTCGACAGTAATAACTATGGCTACACCTTC
TRBJ2-7	TRBD1	NA	TRBV5-6	CASSLGQGWLYEQYF	TGTGCCAGCAGCCTTGGACAGGGTTGGCTCTACGAGCAGTACTTC
TRBJ2-7	TRBD1	NA	TRBV19	CASRREQGAYEQYF	TGTGCCAGTAGAAGGGAACAGGGGGCTTACGAGCAGTACTTC
TRBJ1-1	TRBD1	NA	TRBV10-3	CAIMGTGGGAEAFF	TGTGCCATCATGGGGACAGGGGGCGGCGCTGAAGCTTTCTTT
TRBJ2-1	TRBD1	NA	TRBV9	CASSVGGTGGYIEQFF	TGTGCCAGCAGCGTAGGGGGGACAGGGGGCTACATTGAGCAGTTCTTC
TRBJ1-2	NA	NA	TRBV4-2	CASSQEGPLGYTF	TGTGCCAGCAGCCAAGAGGGGCCTCTGGGGTACACCTTC
TRBJ2-3	NA	NA	TRBV7-9	CASSSWGDGDHTDTQYF	TGTGCCAGCAGCTCATGGGGGGACGGAGATCACACAGATACGCAGTATTTT
TRBJ2-7	TRBD2	NA	TRBV27	CASSLYGGGGYEQYF	TGTGCCAGCAGTTTATACGGCGGGGGTGGGTACGAGCAGTACTTC
TRBJ2-2	NA	NA	TRBV28	CASSLGLRELFF	TGTGCCAGCAGTTTAGGACTTCGGGAGCTGTTTTTT
TRBJ1-2	NA	NA	TRBV7-9	CASSLSRGDYGYTF	TGTGCCAGCAGCTTATCGCGGGGAGACTATGGCTACACCTTC
TRBJ2-5	TRBD1	once	TRBV29-1	CSVARGGGQETQYF	TGCAGCGTTGCACGAGGGGGCGGCCAAGAGACCCAGTACTTC
TRBJ2-7	TRBD1	NA	TRBV9	CASSVGTGQYEQYF	TGTGCCAGCAGCGTCGGGACAGGGCAATACGAGCAGTACTTC
TRBJ1-2	TRBD1	NA	TRBV7-3	CASSLSGTGVYGYTF	TGTGCCAGCAGCTTATCCGGGACAGGGGTCTATGGCTACACCTTC
TRBJ2-6	NA	NA	TRBV6-1	CASSAMRSSGASVLTF	TGTGCCAGCAGTGCCATGAGGAGCTCTGGGGCCAGCGTCCTGACTTTC
TRBJ2-5	NA	NA	TRBV11-2	CASSLGGVLETQYF	TGTGCCAGCAGCTTAGGCGGGGTATTAGAGACCCAGTACTTC
TRBJ2-3	NA	few	TRBV27	CASSFAGQLTDTQYF	TGTGCCAGCAGTTTTGCAGGACAGCTAACAGATACGCAGTATTTT
TRBJ2-1	NA	NA	TRBV7-3	CASSLLSHNEQFF	TGTGCCAGCAGCTTATTGTCTCACAATGAGCAGTTCTTC
TRBJ2-1	TRBD1	NA	TRBV4-1	CASSQTGTGSYNEQFF	TGCGCCAGCAGCCAAACCGGGACAGGGTCCTACAATGAGCAGTTCTTC
TRBJ2-3	NA	once	TRBV5-4	CASSASLLRADTQYF	TGTGCCAGCTCGGCCTCGCTCCTTCGGGCAGATACGCAGTATTTT
TRBJ2-5	TRBD2	few	TRBV11-1	CASRRTSGGHDHF	TGTGCCAGCAGACGGACTAGCGGGGGGCACGACCACTTC
TRBJ2-6	NA	NA	TRBV2	CASLLGAGASVLTF	TGTGCCAGCCTTCTCGGTGCTGGGGCCAGCGTCCTGACTTTC
TRBJ1-2	NA	NA	TRBV28	CASSPASYGYTF	TGTGCCAGCAGTCCAGCGTCCTATGGCTACACCTTC
TRBJ1-5	NA	NA	TRBV6-5	CASSYSLGYQPQHF	TGTGCCAGCAGTTACTCTCTCGGGTATCAGCCCCAGCATTTT
TRBJ1-6	NA	once	TRBV6-5	CASSYTSYNSPLHF	TGTGCCAGCAGTTACACAAGCTATAATTCACCCCTCCACTTT
TRBJ2-1	TRBD2	NA	TRBV10-2	CASSERLAGSTVLF	TGCGCCAGCAGTGAAAGGCTAGCGGGGTCCACGGTACTCTTC
TRBJ2-5	NA	NA	TRBV7-8	CASSPVELRETQYF	TGTGCCAGCAGCCCAGTGGAGCTTCGGGAGACCCAGTACTTC
TRBJ2-3	TRBD2	NA	TRBV2	CASRGLGDTQYF	TGTGCCAGCAGGGGACTAGGAGATACGCAGTATTTT
TRBJ2-1	NA	NA	TRBV4-2	CASSQEGGLYYNEQFF	TGTGCCAGCAGCCAAGAAGGCGGGCTATACTACAATGAGCAGTTCTTC
TRBJ2-5	TRBD1	NA	TRBV5-4	CASSRGGRTGSEETQYF	TGTGCCAGCAGCCGCGGTGGGCGGACAGGGTCTGAAGAGACCCAGTACTTC
TRBJ2-1	NA	NA	TRBV2	CASSEVRAGEQFF	TGTGCCAGCAGTGAAGTAAGGGCGGGTGAGCAGTTCTTC
TRBJ2-7	TRBD2	NA	TRBV5-1	CASSPSGGRYEQYF	TGCGCCAGCAGCCCCAGCGGGGGGCGCTACGAGCAGTACTTC
TRBJ2-5	TRBD2	NA	TRBV19	CASSSLAGGIETQYF	TGTGCCAGTAGTTCCCTAGCGGGGGGGATAGAGACCCAGTACTTC
TRBJ2-2	NA	NA	TRBV6-1	CASSEGQGTGELFF	TGTGCCAGCAGTGAAGGCCAGGGTACCGGGGAGCTGTTTTTT
TRBJ1-2	NA	NA	TRBV4-2	CASGSGGDYGYTF	TGTGCCAGCGGCTCGGGGGGCGACTATGGCTACACCTTC
TRBJ1-1	NA	NA	TRBV19	CASSMGGSEAFF	TGTGCCAGTAGTATGGGAGGATCTGAAGCTTTCTTT
TRBJ1-6	NA	once	TRBV19	CASSGLLSYNSPLHF	TGTGCCAGTAGTGGACTCCTCTCCTATAATTCACCCCTCCACTTT
TRBJ1-2	NA	NA	TRBV4-3	CASSQDRDFLPDGGYTF	TGCGCCAGCAGCCAGGATAGGGACTTCCTGCCCGATGGGGGCTACACCTTC
TRBJ1-1	NA	NA	TRBV27	CASSLSGGTEAFF	TGTGCCAGCAGTTTATCAGGGGGCACTGAAGCTTTCTTT
TRBJ1-4	TRBD1	NA	TRBV18	CASSRTGVEEKLFF	TGTGCCAGCTCCCGGACAGGGGTAGAAGAAAAACTGTTTTTT
TRBJ1-4	NA	NA	TRBV7-9	CSSSSPYEKLFF	TGTTCCAGCAGCTCCCCGTATGAAAAACTGTTTTTT
TRBJ2-7	NA	once	TRBV25-1	CASSEAGGSYEQYF	TGTGCCAGCAGTGAAGCCGGAGGCTCCTACGAGCAGTACTTC
TRBJ1-5	TRBD1	NA	TRBV7-9	CASSLAGGANQPQHF	TGTGCCAGCAGCTTAGCAGGGGGCGCGAATCAGCCCCAGCATTTT
TRBJ2-2	TRBD1	NA	TRBV5-6	CASNYRGLTETGELFF	TGTGCCAGCAACTACAGGGGGCTTACGGAAACCGGGGAGCTGTTTTTT
TRBJ1-2	NA	NA	TRBV23-1	CASSQSRLRRDYGYTF	TGCGCCAGCAGTCAATCCCGACTTCGGAGGGACTATGGCTACACCTTC